Presented here are 5 T cell receptor beta chains from one specimen sequenced in a study of cytomegalovirus exposure and HLA in healthy donors. 13 Jbeta primers and 60 Vbeta primers were used for the PCR. Here immunoSEQ multiplex PCR was the method, and the copy in TCRdb shows in-frame clones only, minus some. The sample holds some 180,000 clones, roughly 80% seen once. Material for sequencing was PBMCs. These receptors originate from a woman under 30 in good health and CMV-seronegative.

The chain recombines TRBV2 with TRBJ1-3, with a weak D call TRBD1 (6 bases). Germline values: CDR1 SNHLY, CDR2 FYNNEI. This CDR3 has 14 amino acids. Trimming cost V 6 bases and J 3 bases, with 12 bases left between them. The CDR3 sequence is CASRGTSYGNTIYF. CDR3 sequence (DNA): TGTGCCAGCAGGGGGACATCGTATGGAAACACCATATATTTT. Supplemented by reference TRBV2 and TRBJ1-3, the full variable domain reads EPEVTQTPSHQVTQMGQEVILRCVPISNHLYFYWYRQILGQKVEFLVSFYNNEISEKSEIFDDQFSVERPDGSNFTLKIRSTKLEDSAMYFCASRGTSYGNTIYFGEGSWLTVV.

Comments on this clone: Its ends do not fully match the called genes, so a read error is possible. This chain connects TRBV29-1 to TRBJ2-5; 7 bases are shared with TRBD1. This CDR3 has 10 amino acids. Germline CDR1 SQVTM, CDR2 ANQGSEA. The CDR3 region is CSEKTGAENF. CDR3 DNA sequence: TGCAGCGAAAAAACAGGGGCGGAGAACTTC.

The chain uses TRBV18 and TRBJ2-5; a weak D match, TRBD1 (6 bases). V lost 0 bases and J 1 base, leaving 9 bases between the germline ends. In germline, CDR1 is KGHSH, CDR2 LQKENI. The CDR3 loop spans 15 amino acids. Written as DNA, the CDR3 is TGTGCCAGCTCACCACCCAGAGGGGGCCAAGAGACCCAGTACTTC. It codes for CASSPPRGGQETQYF.

The chain carries TRBV29-1 and TRBJ2-1; D may be TRBD1 (6 bases). Trimming pared 6 bases from V and 4 bases from J, leaving 22 bases between. CDR3 length: 16 amino acids. CDR1 is SQVTM, CDR2 ANQGSEA, per germline. DNA of the CDR3: TGCAGCGTCCGACTAACAGGACAGTTGGAATACAATGAGCAGTTCTTC. The encoded protein is CSVRLTGQLEYNEQFF.

The V and J genes are TRBV28 and TRBJ1-2, with D uncertain. The V end was cut by 1 base, the J end by 8 bases, with 14 bases between. The CDR3 is made up of 14 amino acids. Germline V gives CDR1 MDHEN, CDR2 SYDVKM. CDR3 nucleotides: TGTGCCAGCAGTTTATCAAGGGAGGGTGAGGGCTACACCTTC. As protein: CASSLSREGEGYTF.